A single sample gave rise to the 19 T cell receptor beta chains below, sequenced in a study of T cell clonality in common variable immunodeficiency. Measured with immunoSEQ multiplex PCR; TCRdb has only the in-frame clones, and not every one. The record shows 35,000 to 55,000 clones for this sample, with no singletons present. Material for sequencing was peripheral blood mononuclear cells. Receptors originate from a person between 18 and 69 years old in good health.

There are many counts of this clone. The CDR3 end is not reached by the read, which stops 3 residues before it; the germline J gene fills it in. The chain couples TRBV2 to TRBJ1-5; TRBD1 aligns across 7 bases. Germline values: CDR1 SNHLY, CDR2 FYNNEI. There are 13 residues in the CDR3. V lost 6 bases and J lost 3; bases outside the gene matches: 2. The CDR3 loop reads CASRQGNNQPQHF. The covered CDR3 bases are TGTGCCAGCAGACAGGGGAACAATCAGCCC.

This clone was seen at least ten times. With the read ending 3 residues before the CDR3 end, the germline J gene is used to fill in that end. This rearrangement joins TRBV20-1 to TRBJ2-5, with D maybe TRBD1 (6 bases). Germline V CDR1 and CDR2: DFQATT, SNEGSKA (reference sequence). Trimming shortened V by 0 bases and J by 5 bases, and 25 bases separated the two germline ends. The CDR3 is 18 residues long. CDR3 in amino acids: CSARDGTEQGWGEETQYF. Partial CDR3 DNA: TGCAGTGCTAGAGATGGTACGGAACAGGGATGGGGAGAGGAGACC.

This clone was counted at least ten times. The read finishes 3 residues shy of the CDR3 end, and the germline J gene is used to complete it. V usage is TRBV3-1 (or the pseudogene TRBV3-2) and J usage is TRBJ2-7; 7 nucleotides agree with TRBD1. J gave up 0 bases and V 3 bases, and 8 bases lay outside the gene matches. The CDR3 covers 16 residues. Germline CDR1 LGHDT, CDR2 YNNKEL (reference sequence). The CDR3 DNA, read in part, is TGTGCCAGCAGCCAGAACAGGGACAGTTTCTCCTACGAG. Protein sequence: CASSQNRDSFSYE. The entire CDR3 protein reads CASSQNRDSFSYEQYF.

This clone showed up many times. Read data end 3 residues before the CDR3 end; the end is taken from the germline J gene. The chain carries TRBV20-1 and TRBJ1-1; no reliable D call. V was pared by 1 base and J by 3 bases, with 3 bases between. The CDR3 extends over 11 amino acids. The germline gives CDR1 DFQATT, CDR2 SNEGSKA (reference sequence). The CDR3: CSARADTEAFF. Partial CDR3 DNA: TGCAGTGCTAGAGCGGACACTGAA.

The table lists this clone with many counts. With the read ending 3 residues before the CDR3 end, the germline J gene is used to fill in that end. The chain has TRBV12-3 or TRBV12-4 and TRBJ2-3; D not certain. V lost 8 bases and J lost 1, with 10 bases in between. The CDR3 length is 13 residues. CDR3 protein: CASSSRGTDTQYF. The CDR3 bases that were read are TGTGCCAGCTCATCAAGGGGCACAGATACG.

There are many counts of this clone. The read ends 3 residues shy of where the CDR3 ends; the end is completed using the germline J gene. The rearrangement joins TRBV23-1 to TRBJ2-3; unclear D gene. Being an ORF, TRBV23-1 has a function that is uncertain. The length of the CDR3 is 17 residues. V was shortened by 1 base and J by 6 bases, with 20 bases between the two germline ends. The covered CDR3 bases are TGCGCCAGCAGTCAATGCGACAAGCCCCCTGTTTGGGATACG. It yields the protein CASSQCDKPPVWDT. The whole CDR3 protein reads CASSQCDKPPVWDTQYF.

Many counts were recorded for this clone. From the germline J gene comes the end of the CDR3, since the read stops 3 residues before it. The chain couples TRBV28 to TRBJ2-7; TRBD1 might be the D (6 bases). The germline gives CDR1 MDHEN, CDR2 SYDVKM. V was shortened by 3 bases and J by 2 bases, with 14 bases between the two germline ends. The CDR3 is made up of 15 amino acids. The chain's CDR3 is CASSLGRGPTYEQYF. The sequenced part of the CDR3 DNA is TGTGCCAGCAGTTTGGGCAGGGGACCCACCTACGAG.

The table lists this clone with many counts. The read stops 3 residues short of the end of the CDR3; the missing end is completed from the germline J gene. V gene TRBV5-1 combines with J gene TRBJ1-2; D is unclear. CDR3 length: 14 amino acids. In germline, CDR1 is SGHRS, CDR2 YFSETQ. V lost 2 bases and J 4 bases, leaving 12 bases between the germline ends. CDR3 amino acids: CASSFSGESYGYTF. The part of the CDR3 DNA that was read is TGCGCCAGCAGCTTTTCCGGGGAGAGCTATGGC.

Incomplete CDR3 DNA: TGTGCCAGCAGCTTTTCCGGGACTAGCGGATACAATGAC. Its translation is CASSFSGTSGYND. The full CDR3 protein is CASSFSGTSGYNDYTF. This sequence joins TRBV7-6 and TRBJ1-2; TRBD1 is a possible D gene (5 bases). The read halts 3 residues ahead of the CDR3 end, with the missing end drawn from the germline J gene. This CDR3 contains 16 residues. CDR1 and CDR2 from the germline V gene are SGHVS and FNYEAQ.

This clone was observed many times. Read coverage stops 3 residues before the CDR3 terminus; the germline J gene supplies the remainder. V usage is TRBV6-2 or TRBV6-3 and J usage is TRBJ2-5; 8 bases are a match to TRBD2. This CDR3 comprises 16 residues. Losses at the gene ends were 1 base for V and 1 base for J; bases not matched to a gene: 5. Germline V gene lookup returns CDR1 MNHEY and CDR2 SVGEGT. The CDR3 DNA, read in part, is TGTGCCAGCAGTTACTGGCGGGGGGCCGTCCAAGAGACC. Translating gives CASSYWRGAVQET. The entire CDR3 is CASSYWRGAVQETQYF.

This clone showed up many times. The read comes to an end 3 residues before the CDR3 does, leaving the germline J gene to fill in the end. The V gene is TRBV5-1, the J gene TRBJ1-4; TRBD1 matches 8 bases. The CDR3 is 17 residues long. Germline trimming cut 2 bases from V and 3 bases from J; bases unmatched to any gene: 9. Looked up from germline, CDR1 is SGHRS and CDR2 is YFSETQ. Incomplete CDR3 DNA: TGCGCCAGCAGCTTAGGACAGGGAAGGGCAGCTAATGAAAAA. The encoded protein is CASSLGQGRAANEK. Given in full, the CDR3 is CASSLGQGRAANEKLFF.

This clone came up many times. Read data end 3 residues before the CDR3 end; the end is taken from the germline J gene. V is TRBV29-1 and J is TRBJ2-7; a possible D gene is TRBD2 (6 bases). Trimming left V 5 bases short and J 5 bases short, with 22 bases between. This CDR3 is built from 15 residues. Germline V lookup: CDR1 SQVTM, CDR2 ANQGSEA. Partial CDR3 DNA: TGCAGCGTTTCGCCGGGACTCCTTGGGGAGGACGAG. It specifies CSVSPGLLGEDE. The whole CDR3 is CSVSPGLLGEDEQYF.

This clone appeared many times. The read halts 3 residues ahead of the CDR3 end, with the missing end drawn from the germline J gene. The chain is built from TRBV20-1 and TRBJ2-7; 9 nucleotides agree with TRBD2. This CDR3 comprises 13 residues. V lost 7 bases and J lost 2; bases outside the gene matches: 6. Per the germline V gene, CDR1 is DFQATT and CDR2 is SNEGSKA (reference sequence). The CDR3 DNA, read in part, is TGCAGTGGGAGCGGGAGGATCCCCTACGAG. This codes for CSGSGRIPYE. The full-length CDR3 reads as CSGSGRIPYEQYF.

At least ten counts were recorded for this clone. With the read ending 3 residues before the CDR3 end, the germline J gene is used to fill in that end. The gene calls are TRBV5-1 and TRBJ2-7, with TRBD2 matching over 8 bases. Germline values: CDR1 SGHRS, CDR2 YFSETQ. The J segment lost 5 bases and the V segment lost 0 bases, leaving 4 bases of the junction unmatched. This CDR3 comprises 14 residues. The chain's CDR3 is CASSLGLAGHEQYF. CDR3 DNA (partial): TGCGCCAGCAGCTTGGGGCTAGCGGGCCACGAG.

This clone has ten or more counts. Sequencing ends 3 residues short of the CDR3 end; the germline J gene provides the rest. The chain carries TRBV20-1 and TRBJ2-1; 7 bases agree with TRBD1. The CDR3 has 14 amino acids. CDR1 DFQATT and CDR2 SNEGSKA come from the germline V gene (reference sequence). With 3 bases clipped from V and 7 bases from J, the junction kept 9 bases outside the gene matches. CDR3 amino acids: CSARDRQGLNEQFF. The covered CDR3 bases are TGCAGTGCTAGGGATCGACAGGGCCTGAATGAG.

This clone came up many times. The missing CDR3 end, 3 residues past where the read stops, is filled in from the germline J gene. The chain recombines TRBV19 with TRBJ1-5, with a possible D match to TRBD1 (5 bases). V gave up 5 bases and J gave up 5 bases, with 13 bases separating them. CDR1 and CDR2 from the germline V gene are LNHDA and SQIVND (reference sequence). The length of the CDR3 is 14 residues. CDR3 region: CASSEGIGYQPQHF. CDR3 bases read: TGTGCCAGTAGTGAGGGGATCGGGTATCAGCCC.

This clone has a count of ten or more. Coverage ceases 3 residues before the CDR3 finishes, and the germline J gene fills in the end. The chain has TRBV5-5 and TRBJ1-2; tentatively, D is TRBD1 (5 bases). Trimming took 4 bases from V and 1 from J, leaving 8 bases between them. The CDR3 covers 13 residues. The germline V gene has CDR1 SGHKS and CDR2 YYEKEE (reference sequence). Incomplete CDR3 DNA: TGTGCCAGCAGCAAGGACAATAACTATGGC. The encoded protein is CASSKDNNYG. The entire CDR3 protein is CASSKDNNYGYTF.

At least ten counts were recorded for this clone. Read coverage stops 3 residues before the CDR3 terminus; the germline J gene supplies the remainder. The V and J genes are TRBV5-4 and TRBJ2-1; D call uncertain. CDR3 length: 13 residues. Germline CDR1 SGHNT, CDR2 YYREEE (reference sequence). Trimming removed 4 bases at V and 5 bases at J, with 10 bases between. The sequenced part of the CDR3 DNA is TGTGCCAGCAGCGAGCCTATAGACAATGAG. Protein: CASSEPIDNE. In full, the CDR3 is CASSEPIDNEQFF.

This clone appeared many times. Read sequence stops 3 residues before the CDR3 end, and the germline J gene provides the missing end. This chain joins TRBV11-3 and TRBJ1-4; tentative D call: TRBD1 (5 bases). V lost 1 base to trimming and J lost 3 bases, with 6 bases between them. Germline CDR1 SGHNT, CDR2 YENEEA. The CDR3 sequence is 14 residues long. The covered CDR3 bases are TGTGCCAGCAGCTTAGGACAGCCTAATGAAAAA. As protein: CASSLGQPNEK. The entire CDR3 is CASSLGQPNEKLFF.